The clone carrying this TCR beta chain occurred a few times. The antigen is not known. Germline V gene lookup returns CDR1 SGHRS and CDR2 YFSETQ. J lost 7 bases, V lost 4 bases, and 3 bases had no gene match. This CDR3 is 15 amino acids long. TCRdb itself ran the 5' RACE reads through MiXCR, one entry per CDR3 protein. In the table there are about 200,000 distinct CDR3 sequences, around 6.8% of which are singletons. The data were obtained in a study of identical twins. Study observations and caveats: Analyses of zero insertions could be partly confounded by invariant MAIT and iNKT cells. Weaker excess twin sharing was observed in beta out-of-frame sequences. Beta clonotypes that were abundant in cord blood contained fewer insertions, a pattern absent from memory repertoires.

This sample also belongs to another study, concerning yellow fever vaccine responses in identical twins.

Specimen: memory (CD45RO+) T cells sorted from blood. This receptor was identified in a woman in her late teens or twenties in good health. The chain combines TRBV5-1 with TRBJ2-1, with 15 bases matching TRBD2. The DNA for the CDR3 is TGCGCCAGCAGCCCCGGGACTAGCGGGGGGAATGAGCAGTTCTTC. Its protein product is CASSPGTSGGNEQFF.